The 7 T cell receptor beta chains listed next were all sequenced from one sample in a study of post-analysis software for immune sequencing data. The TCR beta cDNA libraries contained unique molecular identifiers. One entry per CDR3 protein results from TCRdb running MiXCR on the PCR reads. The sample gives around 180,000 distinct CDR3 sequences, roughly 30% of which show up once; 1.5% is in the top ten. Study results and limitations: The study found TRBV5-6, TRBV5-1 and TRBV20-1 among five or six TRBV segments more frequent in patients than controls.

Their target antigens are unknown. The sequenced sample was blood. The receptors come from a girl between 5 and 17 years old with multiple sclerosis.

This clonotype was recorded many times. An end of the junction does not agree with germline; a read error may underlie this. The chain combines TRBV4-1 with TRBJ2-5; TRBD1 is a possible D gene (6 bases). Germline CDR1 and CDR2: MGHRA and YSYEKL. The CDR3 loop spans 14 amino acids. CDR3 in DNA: TGCGCCGGCAGCCAAGAGGGTCAGGGGGAGACCCAGTACTTC. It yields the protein CAGSQEGQGETQYF.

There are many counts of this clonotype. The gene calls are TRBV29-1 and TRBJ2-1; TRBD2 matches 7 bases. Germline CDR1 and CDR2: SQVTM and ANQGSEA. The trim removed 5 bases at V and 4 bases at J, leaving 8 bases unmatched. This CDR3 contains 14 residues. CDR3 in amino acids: CSVRAGPDYNEQFF. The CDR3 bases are TGCAGCGTTCGAGCGGGACCCGATTACAATGAGCAGTTCTTC.

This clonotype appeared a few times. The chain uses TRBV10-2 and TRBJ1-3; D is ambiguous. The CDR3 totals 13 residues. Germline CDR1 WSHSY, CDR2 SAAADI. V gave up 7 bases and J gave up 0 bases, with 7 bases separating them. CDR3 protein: CASTQASGNTIYF. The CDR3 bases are TGCGCCAGCACCCAGGCCTCTGGAAACACCATATATTTT.

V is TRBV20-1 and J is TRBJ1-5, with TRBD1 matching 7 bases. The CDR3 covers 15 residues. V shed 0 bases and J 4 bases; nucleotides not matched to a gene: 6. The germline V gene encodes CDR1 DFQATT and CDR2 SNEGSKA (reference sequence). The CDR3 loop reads CSARDLGQANQPQHF. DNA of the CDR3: TGCAGTGCTAGAGATTTAGGACAGGCAAATCAGCCCCAGCATTTT.

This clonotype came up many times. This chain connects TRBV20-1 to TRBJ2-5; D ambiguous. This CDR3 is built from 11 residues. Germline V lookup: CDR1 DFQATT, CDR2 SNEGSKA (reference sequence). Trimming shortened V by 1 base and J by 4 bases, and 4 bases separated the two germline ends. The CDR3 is CSARGGETQYF. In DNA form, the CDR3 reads TGCAGTGCTAGAGGAGGAGAGACCCAGTACTTC.

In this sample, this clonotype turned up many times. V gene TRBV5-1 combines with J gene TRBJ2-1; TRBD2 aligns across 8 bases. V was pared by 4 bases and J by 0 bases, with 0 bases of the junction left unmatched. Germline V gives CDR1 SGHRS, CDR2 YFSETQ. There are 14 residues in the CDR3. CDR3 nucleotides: TGCGCCAGCAGCAGCGGGAGCTCCTACAATGAGCAGTTCTTC. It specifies CASSSGSSYNEQFF.

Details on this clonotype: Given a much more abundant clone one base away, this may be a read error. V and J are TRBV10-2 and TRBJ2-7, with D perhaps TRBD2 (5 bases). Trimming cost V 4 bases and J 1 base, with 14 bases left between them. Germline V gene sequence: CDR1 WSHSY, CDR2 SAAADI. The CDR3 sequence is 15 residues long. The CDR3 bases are TGCGCCAGCAGTGGCCGGACTGTCTGGTCCTACGAGCAGTACTTC. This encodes CASSGRTVWSYEQYF.